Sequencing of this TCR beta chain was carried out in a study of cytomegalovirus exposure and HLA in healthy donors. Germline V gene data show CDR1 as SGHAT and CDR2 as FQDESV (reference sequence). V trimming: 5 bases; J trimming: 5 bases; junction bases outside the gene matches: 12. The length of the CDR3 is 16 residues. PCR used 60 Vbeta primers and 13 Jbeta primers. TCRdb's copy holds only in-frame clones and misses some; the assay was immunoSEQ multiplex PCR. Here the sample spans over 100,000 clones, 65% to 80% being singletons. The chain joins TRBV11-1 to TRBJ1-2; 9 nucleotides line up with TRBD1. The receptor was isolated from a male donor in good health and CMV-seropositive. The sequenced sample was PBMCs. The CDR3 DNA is TGTGCCAGCAGCCTCTGGACAGGGGCCAGGCAATATGGCTACACCTTC. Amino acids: CASSLWTGARQYGYTF.